The sequence of this T cell receptor (beta chain) was determined in a study of read filtering for tumor transcriptome and immune sequencing. Study-wide context: Revised staging placed roughly 8 patients in R-ISS I, 15 to 20 in II, more than 5 in III.

Findings and caveats of the study: Dropping single-read clonotypes raised IR-seq and RNA-seq shared-clonotype correlation. IR-seq captured clonotypes deeper and more reliably than RNA-seq. In IR-seq, single-read clonotypes were around 80% of clonotypes but approximately 3.5% of reads.

V lost 5 bases to trimming and J lost 11 bases; unmatched junction nucleotides: 6. Looked up from germline, CDR1 is DFQATT and CDR2 is SNEGSKA (reference sequence). The CDR3 is 11 amino acids. This clonotype was observed at least ten times. The antigen is not known. From roughly 390 ng of RNA, a library with molecular barcoded alpha/delta and beta/gamma adaptors was made. From the reads, TCRdb called clonotypes with MiXCR, one entry per CDR3 protein. The repertoire holds 100,000 to 150,000 distinct CDR3 sequences, 13% seen once, with approximately 10% in the top ten. V gene TRBV20-1 combines with J gene TRBJ1-2; TRBD1 agrees at 9 bases. The source of this sequence is a donor aged 40 or over with multiple myeloma. The sample consisted of a population of CD138-negative cells sorted from bone marrow. The CDR3 nucleotides are TGCAGTGCTCGGGACAGGGCCCATTACACCTTC. Amino acids: CSARDRAHYTF.